A selection of T cell receptor beta chains follows, all from one sample in a study of blood T cell repertoires in COVID-19. Profiling relied on immunoSEQ multiplex PCR, and the TCRdb table lists in-frame clones only, not all of them. The repertoire has 540,000 or so clones, 85% to 90% of them found once; the top ten carry about 8%. The sequenced sample was peripheral blood. The receptors were gathered from a woman in her forties or fifties with COVID-19, enrolled during active disease. CDR3s include the opening cysteine and the closing phenylalanine or tryptophan. Fields, in order: clone size, J gene, D gene, V gene, CDR3 protein, CDR3 DNA. A D gene is named only where the DNA matches it firmly. Clone size, where shown, is once, few, many, or a class for clones that have expanded.

size: -
J: TRBJ1-4
D: -
V: TRBV14
CDR3: CASSQEWGGSEKLFF
DNA: TGTGCCAGCAGCCAAGAATGGGGGGGTTCCGAAAAACTGTTTTTT

size: -
J: TRBJ1-5
D: -
V: TRBV10-2
CDR3: CASSTETYSNQPQHF
DNA: TGCGCCAGCAGTACAGAGACCTATAGCAATCAGCCCCAGCATTTT

size: -
J: TRBJ2-6
D: -
V: TRBV5-1
CDR3: CASSLAVSGANVLTF
DNA: TGCGCCAGCAGCTTGGCCGTCTCTGGGGCCAACGTCCTGACTTTC

size: -
J: TRBJ2-2
D: -
V: TRBV4-1
CDR3: CASSHDGIERTGELFF
DNA: TGCGCCAGCAGCCACGACGGGATCGAAAGAACCGGGGAGCTGTTTTTT

size: -
J: TRBJ2-1
D: -
V: TRBV24-1
CDR3: CATSDLGDIGQFF
DNA: TGTGCCACCAGTGATTTGGGGGACATCGGGCAGTTCTTC

size: -
J: TRBJ2-7
D: -
V: TRBV29-1
CDR3: CSVEVPWEGEEQYF
DNA: TGCAGCGTTGAAGTCCCCTGGGAGGGGGAAGAGCAGTACTTC

size: -
J: TRBJ1-2
D: -
V: TRBV5-4
CDR3: CASSPWTDYYGYTF
DNA: TGTGCCAGCAGCCCCTGGACAGACTACTATGGCTACACCTTC

size: -
J: TRBJ2-4
D: -
V: TRBV27
CDR3: CAAAEGNIQYF
DNA: TGTGCCGCGGCGGAGGGAAACATTCAGTACTTC

size: -
J: TRBJ2-3
D: -
V: TRBV24-1
CDR3: CATSDPSTDTQYF
DNA: TGTGCCACCAGTGACCCTAGCACAGATACGCAGTATTTT

size: few
J: TRBJ2-7
D: -
V: TRBV18
CDR3: CASSWSSYEQYF
DNA: TGTGCCAGCTCATGGAGCTCCTACGAGCAGTACTTC

size: -
J: TRBJ1-1
D: TRBD1
V: TRBV6-2/TRBV6-3
CDR3: CASSWGQGAEAFF
DNA: TGTGCCAGCAGTTGGGGACAGGGGGCTGAAGCTTTCTTT

size: once
J: TRBJ2-7
D: TRBD2
V: TRBV9
CDR3: CASSRWGRGMTYEQYF
DNA: TGTGCCAGCAGCCGGTGGGGGAGGGGAATGACCTACGAGCAGTACTTC

size: -
J: TRBJ2-7
D: TRBD1
V: TRBV5-6
CDR3: CASSRGQVTYEQYF
DNA: TGTGCCAGCAGTAGGGGACAGGTCACCTACGAGCAGTACTTC

size: -
J: TRBJ2-7
D: TRBD1
V: TRBV19
CDR3: CASSPTSGTVDEQYF
DNA: TGTGCCAGTAGTCCCACCTCCGGGACAGTAGACGAGCAGTACTTC

size: once
J: TRBJ1-2
D: TRBD1
V: TRBV6-6
CDR3: CASSPSGQTRYTF
DNA: TGTGCCAGCAGTCCCTCGGGACAGACCCGCTACACCTTC

size: -
J: TRBJ2-7
D: -
V: TRBV4-1
CDR3: CASSPGDSRAYEQYF
DNA: TGCGCCAGCAGCCCGGGGGACAGCCGAGCCTACGAGCAGTACTTC

size: -
J: TRBJ2-1
D: TRBD2
V: TRBV4-2
CDR3: CASSGTSGAYNEQFF
DNA: TGTGCCAGCAGCGGGACTAGCGGCGCCTACAATGAGCAGTTCTTC

size: -
J: TRBJ2-4
D: TRBD2
V: TRBV5-1
CDR3: CASSLDGTSGAKNIQYF
DNA: TGCGCCAGCAGCTTGGATGGGACTAGCGGGGCCAAAAACATTCAGTACTTC

size: -
J: TRBJ1-1
D: -
V: TRBV9
CDR3: CASSVEGRGTEAFF
DNA: TGTGCCAGCAGCGTAGAGGGCAGGGGCACTGAAGCTTTCTTT

size: -
J: TRBJ2-3
D: TRBD2
V: TRBV7-9
CDR3: CASSSGLAGSTDTQYF
DNA: TGTGCCAGCAGCTCGGGACTAGCGGGGAGCACAGATACGCAGTATTTT

size: once
J: TRBJ2-7
D: TRBD1
V: TRBV2
CDR3: CASSERDRAHEQYF
DNA: TGTGCCAGCAGTGAAAGGGACAGGGCCCACGAGCAGTACTTC

size: -
J: TRBJ2-1
D: -
V: TRBV29-1
CDR3: CSSNPSTFYNEQFF
DNA: TGCAGCTCCAATCCGAGTACCTTCTACAATGAGCAGTTCTTC

size: -
J: TRBJ2-1
D: TRBD2
V: TRBV28
CDR3: CASRLGLAGGWQFF
DNA: TGTGCCAGCAGGTTGGGACTAGCGGGGGGGTGGCAGTTCTTC

size: -
J: TRBJ1-4
D: -
V: TRBV11-2
CDR3: CASTSVREKLFF
DNA: TGTGCCAGCACGTCGGTCCGTGAAAAACTGTTTTTT

size: once
J: TRBJ2-7
D: -
V: TRBV7-3
CDR3: CASSLARDSEQYF
DNA: TGTGCCAGCAGCTTAGCTAGGGACTCCGAGCAGTACTTC

size: -
J: TRBJ1-3
D: -
V: TRBV19
CDR3: CASHQRGSGNTIYF
DNA: TGTGCCAGTCACCAGCGGGGGTCTGGAAACACCATATATTTT